One and the same sample provided the 13 T cell receptor beta chains below, sequenced in a study of technical replicates of blood from a handful of donors. Generated by immunoSEQ multiplex PCR, the TCRdb table keeps only in-frame clones and is missing some. The table lists tens of thousands of clones, around 96% of them singletons. Sequencing input: T cells isolated from PBMCs. Every receptor here comes from a human donor in good health.

This clone occurred once. This chain uses TRBV28 with TRBJ2-1; 8 nucleotides align to TRBD2. Germline CDR1 reads MDHEN; CDR2 reads SYDVKM. The CDR3 is made up of 13 amino acids. V dropped 6 bases and J dropped 5; count of bases not matched to a gene: 3. The CDR3 bases are TGTGCCAGCAGAGATAGCGGGAACAATGAGCAGTTCTTC. Amino acids: CASRDSGNNEQFF.

The chain uses TRBV5-5 and TRBJ2-4; 9 nucleotides align to TRBD2. The CDR3 runs to 15 residues. Germline loops: CDR1 SGHKS, CDR2 YYEKEE (reference sequence). V gave up 0 bases and J gave up 6 bases; unmatched junction bases: 4. CDR3 sequence (DNA): TGTGCCAGCAGCTTGGCTAGCGGGGCGGCAAACATTCAGTACTTC. It specifies CASSLASGAANIQYF. Drawing the rest from reference TRBV5-5 and TRBJ2-4, the complete variable domain is DAGVTQSPTHLIKTRGQQVTLRCSPISGHKSVSWYQQVLGQGPQFIFQYYEKEERGRGNFPDRFSARQFPNYSSELNVNALLLGDSALYLCASSLASGAANIQYFGAGTRLSVL.

V usage is TRBV5-1 and J usage is TRBJ2-5; 10 nucleotides agree with TRBD2. The J segment lost 5 bases and the V segment lost 3 bases, leaving 7 bases of the junction unmatched. The CDR3 is 15 residues long. Germline CDR1 reads SGHRS; CDR2 reads YFSETQ. The CDR3 is CASSYTAGGMETQYF. The CDR3 DNA follows: TGCGCCAGCAGCTACACAGCGGGGGGGATGGAGACCCAGTACTTC.

This chain joins TRBV6-1 and TRBJ1-1; a possible D gene is TRBD1 (6 bases). With 3 bases removed from V and 4 bases from J, the gap between germline ends came to 9 bases. The germline gives CDR1 MNHNS, CDR2 SASEGT. CDR3 length equals 13 residues. CDR3: CASSDRDITEAFF. For the CDR3, the DNA is TGTGCCAGCAGTGACAGGGACATCACTGAAGCTTTCTTT.

The chain combines TRBV29-1 with TRBJ1-2, with no clear D. The germline V gene has CDR1 SQVTM and CDR2 ANQGSEA. CDR3 length: 13 amino acids. The germline V and J ends were trimmed by 4 bases and 2 bases, with 11 bases remaining between them. CDR3 nucleotide sequence: TGCAGCGTTGCGGTGGGAGTAAACTATGGCTACACCTTC. Amino acids: CSVAVGVNYGYTF.

V gene TRBV21-1 combines with J gene TRBJ1-5; TRBD1, the D gene given by the table, was not confirmed from the DNA. TRBV21-1 is a pseudogene locus. The CDR3 totals 15 residues. The CDR3 is CASRPTGQRNQPQHF. CDR3 in DNA: TGTGCCAGCAGACCCACGGGACAGCGCAATCAGCCCCAGCATTTT.

With regard to this clone: A read error may produce the germline difference seen at one junction end. The gene calls are TRBV18 and TRBJ2-7; a possible D gene is TRBD1 (6 bases). This CDR3 is 13 amino acids long. Germline V CDR1 and CDR2: KGHSH, LQKENI. The CDR3 loop reads CASSPPTGYEQYF. Written as DNA, the CDR3 is TGTGCCAGCTCTCCACCTACAGGGTACGAGCAGTACTTC.

The chain combines TRBV28 with TRBJ2-7, with 7 bases matching TRBD2. With 2 bases clipped from V and 1 base from J, the junction kept 23 bases outside the gene matches. This CDR3 spans 21 amino acids. Germline V CDR1 and CDR2: MDHEN, SYDVKM. CDR3 region: CASSLSPGDPLLAKVSYEQYF. For the CDR3, the DNA is TGTGCCAGCAGTTTAAGCCCGGGGGACCCGTTACTAGCGAAAGTTTCCTACGAGCAGTACTTC.

The CDR3 reads CASQPGTGESQPQHF. The CDR3 coding sequence is TGTGCCAGCCAACCCGGGACAGGGGAATCTCAGCCCCAGCATTTT. The chain employs TRBV6-6 and TRBJ1-5, with TRBD1 matching over 10 bases. Germline assignment: CDR1 MNHNY and CDR2 SVGAGI (reference sequence). The ends lost 8 bases at V and 6 bases at J; junction bases unmatched: 10. The CDR3 is made up of 15 amino acids.

This chain uses TRBV6-4 with TRBJ2-3, with TRBD2 as a possible D gene (6 bases). The CDR3 runs to 14 residues. Per germline, CDR1 MRHNA and CDR2 SNTAGT. The ends were cut back, 5 bases at V and 2 bases at J, with 11 bases in the middle. The CDR3 spells CASSISGTTDTQYF. The CDR3 DNA reads as TGTGCCAGCAGTATTAGCGGAACCACAGATACGCAGTATTTT.

DNA of the CDR3: TGTGCCAGCAGTCCGCGGAAACGCACAGATACGCAGTATTTT. It yields the protein CASSPRKRTDTQYF. The rearrangement links TRBV27 to TRBJ2-3; D call uncertain. The CDR3 length is 14 residues. Trimming took 5 bases from V and 1 from J, leaving 10 bases between them. CDR1 MNHEY and CDR2 SMNVEV come from the germline V gene (reference sequence).

The chain combines TRBV30 with TRBJ1-3; D is ambiguous. The CDR3 extends over 15 amino acids. V was shortened by 0 bases and J by 2 bases, with 11 bases between the two germline ends. Germline CDR1 and CDR2: GTSNPN and SVGIG (reference sequence). CDR3 amino acids: CAWSVRLRAGNTIYF. CDR3 in DNA: TGTGCCTGGAGTGTACGATTAAGAGCTGGAAACACCATATATTTT. Full variable domain (remainder filled in from reference TRBV30 and TRBJ1-3): SQTIHQWPATLVQPVGSPLSLECTVEGTSNPNLYWYRQAAGRGLQLLFYSVGIGQISSEVPQNLSASRPQDRQFILSSKKLLLSDSGFYLCAWSVRLRAGNTIYFGEGSWLTVV.

A single count supports this clone. V gene TRBV27 combines with J gene TRBJ2-7, with 13 bases matching TRBD2. With V trimmed by 8 bases and J by 2 bases, 9 bases remained unmatched. Germline CDR1 is MNHEY and CDR2 is SMNVEV (reference sequence). The CDR3 length is 16 residues. DNA for the CDR3: TGTGCCAGCCAAACTAGCGGGGGGGTAACCCCCTACGAGCAGTACTTC. This gives the protein CASQTSGGVTPYEQYF.